These T cell receptor beta chains were read from a single sample in a study of blood T cell repertoires in COVID-19. Clones were read by immunoSEQ multiplex PCR, and TCRdb kept only the in-frame ones, dropping some. The sample lists some 120,000 clones; around 83% were seen once. Sequencing was carried out using peripheral blood. The receptors were sampled from a woman in her 50s with acute or convalescent COVID-19. Both conserved end residues are part of each CDR3. Fields, in order: V gene, J gene, D gene, clone size, CDR3 DNA, CDR3 protein. A D gene is named only where the DNA matches it firmly. Size values are once, few and many counts, or a class for expanded clones, and some rows have none.

TRBV5-4,TRBJ2-7,NA,NA,TGTGCCAGCAGCATCGACAGTTTGAGCTACGAGCAGTACTTC,CASSIDSLSYEQYF
TRBV6-5,TRBJ2-1,NA,NA,TGTGCCAGCAGCCCCTTTGGGGGGGCCTATGAGCAGTTCTTC,CASSPFGGAYEQFF
TRBV6-4,TRBJ2-7,NA,once,TGTGCCAGCAGTGAACAAGCTGGACTACCCTACGAGCAGTACTTC,CASSEQAGLPYEQYF
TRBV7-3,TRBJ2-7,TRBD2,NA,TGTGCCAGCAGCTTGACTAGCGGGGACGAGCAGTACTTC,CASSLTSGDEQYF
TRBV20-1,TRBJ1-2,NA,NA,TGCAGTGCTAGTACTTCTGGCAGGATAGATCTCGACGGCTACACCTTC,CSASTSGRIDLDGYTF
TRBV7-9,TRBJ1-6,TRBD1,NA,TGTGCCAGCAGCTTAGACCGACAGGGCGCTTCACCCCTCCACTTT,CASSLDRQGASPLHF
TRBV3-1/TRBV3-2,TRBJ1-2,NA,once,TGTGCCAGCAGCCCACGGGGATCTGATGGCTACACCTTC,CASSPRGSDGYTF
TRBV5-1,TRBJ2-5,NA,NA,TGCGCCAGCAGCAAGGGGCAGCAAGAGACCCAGTACTTC,CASSKGQQETQYF
TRBV19,TRBJ1-5,NA,NA,TGTGCCAGTCGAAAGGGAACAGGGTATCAGCCCCAGCATTTT,CASRKGTGYQPQHF
TRBV9,TRBJ1-2,NA,NA,TGTGCCAGCAGCGACCCGGGGGCTAACTATGGCTACACCTTC,CASSDPGANYGYTF
TRBV7-2,TRBJ2-1,TRBD1,NA,TGTGCCAGCAGCTTAAGGATACAGGGGGCGCGTGAGCAGTTCTTC,CASSLRIQGAREQFF
TRBV30,TRBJ1-4,TRBD1,NA,TGTGCCTGGAGTTTCGGACAGGGGGGTTATGAAAAACTGTTTTTT,CAWSFGQGGYEKLFF
TRBV2,TRBJ2-7,TRBD1,NA,TGTGCCAGCAGGAGGCCCACAGGGGTCAGGTACGAGCAGTACTTC,CASRRPTGVRYEQYF
TRBV3-1/TRBV3-2,TRBJ2-3,NA,NA,TGTGCCAGCAGCCAAGAGGGCAGCACAGATACGCAGTATTTT,CASSQEGSTDTQYF
TRBV5-6,TRBJ1-3,NA,NA,TGTGCCAGCAGCTTGGCGGTAACCCTCTCTGGAAACACCATATATTTT,CASSLAVTLSGNTIYF
TRBV1,TRBJ1-5,NA,few,TGCACCAGCAGCCCGGGACAGGGGACCTTTTGCAATCAGCCCCAGCATTTT,CTSSPGQGTFCNQPQHF
TRBV6-1,TRBJ1-6,TRBD1,NA,TGTGCCAGCAGTGAGGTCAGGGGGCGATTCCACTTT,CASSEVRGRFHF
TRBV18,TRBJ1-1,TRBD1,once,TGTGCCAGCTCACTCGGACAGGGGGACACTGAAGCTTTCTTT,CASSLGQGDTEAFF
TRBV3-1/TRBV3-2,TRBJ2-7,NA,NA,TGTGCCAGCAGCCAAGATCTTAGTCGTCACTACGAGCAGTACTTC,CASSQDLSRHYEQYF
TRBV6-5,TRBJ1-1,NA,NA,TGTGCCAGCAGCCAGAGACAGGACACTGAAGCTTTCTTT,CASSQRQDTEAFF
TRBV10-3,TRBJ1-1,NA,NA,TGTGCCATCGGGCCGAACTTACGGTTCGGCACTGAAGCTTTCTTT,CAIGPNLRFGTEAFF
TRBV13,TRBJ1-1,NA,NA,TGTGCCAGCAGCTTGTTCGGGAGGGAGGCTGAAGCTTTCTTT,CASSLFGREAEAFF
TRBV5-4,TRBJ2-2,NA,NA,TGTGCCAGCAGCTTTCAAGGGGCGATAGGGGACACCGGGGAGCTGTTTTTT,CASSFQGAIGDTGELFF
TRBV2,TRBJ1-1,NA,NA,TGTGCCAGCAGTTTCTCGGTTGAAGCTTTCTTT,CASSFSVEAFF
TRBV30,TRBJ2-3,NA,once,TGTGCCTGGAGTGGGAAACGGGGTCTGGCAGATACGCAGTATTTT,CAWSGKRGLADTQYF
TRBV19,TRBJ1-2,TRBD1,NA,TGTGCCAGTAGTATTCACTCGGCCCGGGACAGGGGGCTTTTTCTACCTGGCTACACCTTC,CASSIHSARDRGLFLPGYTF
TRBV4-1,TRBJ1-2,NA,NA,TGCGCCAGCAGCCAAATGGACTCTGACTATGGCTACACCTTC,CASSQMDSDYGYTF